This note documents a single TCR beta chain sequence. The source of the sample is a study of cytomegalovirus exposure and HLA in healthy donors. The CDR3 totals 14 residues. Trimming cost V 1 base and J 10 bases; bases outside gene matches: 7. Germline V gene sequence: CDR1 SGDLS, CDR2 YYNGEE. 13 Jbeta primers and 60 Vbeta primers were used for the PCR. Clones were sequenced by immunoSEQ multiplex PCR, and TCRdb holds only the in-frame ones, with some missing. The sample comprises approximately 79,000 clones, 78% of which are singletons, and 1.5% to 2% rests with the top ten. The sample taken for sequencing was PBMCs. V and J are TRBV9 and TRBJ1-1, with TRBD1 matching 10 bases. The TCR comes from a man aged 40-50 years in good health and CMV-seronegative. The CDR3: CASSVFKTGGSAFF. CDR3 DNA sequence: TGTGCCAGCAGCGTATTTAAGACAGGGGGCTCAGCTTTCTTT.